These 8 T cell receptor beta chains were sequenced from one sample in a study of T-cell memory formation after mild COVID-19. Via MiXCR, TCRdb re-called the 5' RACE reads, giving one row per CDR3 protein. Here the sample spans under 35,000 distinct CDR3 sequences, about 16% being singletons. The source material was PBMCs or a T cell subset sorted from them (not recorded which). The origin of the receptors is an adult who had mild COVID-19 (a few samples of this study predate the infection). Cell type and time point are not known.

V gene TRBV4-2 combines with J gene TRBJ2-3, with TRBD2 identical over 16 bases. Trimming removed 1 base from V and 4 bases from J; junction bases left unmatched: 2. This CDR3 spans 17 amino acids. Germline V lookup: CDR1 LGHNA, CDR2 YNFKEQ. The chain's CDR3 is CASSQAGTSGRADTQYF. The DNA for the CDR3 is TGTGCCAGCAGCCAAGCGGGGACTAGCGGGAGGGCAGATACGCAGTATTTT.

The sample holds many counts of this clonotype. This rearrangement joins TRBV29-1 to TRBJ2-2, with 11 bases identical to TRBD2. The CDR3 runs 16 residues. Germline-derived CDR1 and CDR2 are SQVTM and ANQGSEA. The J segment lost 5 bases and the V segment lost 0 bases, leaving 5 bases of the junction unmatched. This chain's CDR3 is CSVEESGTSGTGELFF. The CDR3 DNA reads as TGCAGCGTTGAAGAATCCGGGACTAGCGGAACCGGGGAGCTGTTTTTT.

This clonotype was picked up many times. The rearrangement uses TRBV5-5 and TRBJ2-3; tentatively, D is TRBD2 (5 bases). Trimming left V 4 bases short and J 0 bases short, with 15 bases between. The CDR3 runs 16 residues. The V gene's germline CDR1 is SGHKS and CDR2 YYEKEE (reference sequence). In DNA form, the CDR3 reads TGTGCCAGCAGCCCTCCGGGGAGCCGAAGCACAGATACGCAGTATTTT. It yields the protein CASSPPGSRSTDTQYF.

The gene calls are TRBV18 and TRBJ2-5; perhaps TRBD2 as D (5 bases). V was pared by 4 bases and J by 2 bases, with 8 bases between. Germline CDR1 KGHSH, CDR2 LQKENI. The CDR3 has 13 residues. The DNA for the CDR3 is TGTGCCAGCTCACGGGAGTCTCAAGAGACCCAGTACTTC. The encoded protein is CASSRESQETQYF.

This clonotype has a count of ten or more. V and J are TRBV3-1 and TRBJ2-3; D not resolved. Germline lookup yields CDR1 LGHDT and CDR2 YNNKEL (reference sequence). Trimming pared 1 base from V and 8 bases from J, leaving 10 bases between. The CDR3 is 13 residues long. CDR3 coding DNA: TGTGCCAGCAGCCAAGGAGGCCCGGGTACGCAGTATTTT. Residues: CASSQGGPGTQYF.

This clonotype is deemed medium-sized. The gene calls are TRBV5-1 and TRBJ2-2; TRBD2 matches at 8 bases. V shed 4 bases and J 1 base; nucleotides not matched to a gene: 3. This CDR3 spans 15 amino acids. CDR1 is SGHRS, CDR2 YFSETQ, per germline. CDR3 DNA sequence: TGCGCCAGCAGCCCGACTAGCGTGAACACCGGGGAGCTGTTTTTT. Translation: CASSPTSVNTGELFF.

Concerning this clonotype: Sequence at one end of the junction differs from germline and may be a read error. V is TRBV27 and J is TRBJ1-1; TRBD1 might be the D (5 bases). The CDR3 is made up of 16 amino acids. Germline-derived CDR1 and CDR2 are MNHEY and SMNVEV (reference sequence). CDR3 amino acids: CSSIPIRQSSNTEAFF. DNA of the CDR3: TGTTCCAGCATCCCCATCAGACAGTCTTCGAACACTGAAGCTTTCTTT.

At least ten counts were recorded for this clonotype. CDR3 bases: TGTGCCAGCAGCTTAGTCAGTTCTCTAGGGGGCATTCAGTACTTC. Its protein is CASSLVSSLGGIQYF. The V gene is TRBV7-9, the J gene TRBJ2-4; tentative D call: TRBD1 (6 bases). Germline V gene lookup returns CDR1 SEHNR and CDR2 FQNEAQ (reference sequence). The V end was cut by 1 base, the J end by 9 bases, with 16 bases between. There are 15 residues in the CDR3. The variable domain in full, with the rest retrieved from reference TRBV7-9 and TRBJ2-4, is DTGVSQNPRHKITKRGQNVTFRCDPISEHNRLYWYRQTLGQGPEFLTYFQNEAQLEKSRLLSDRFSAERPKGSFSTLEIQRTEQGDSAMYLCASSLVSSLGGIQYFGAGTRLSVL.